This T cell receptor (beta chain) was retrieved from a study of human CD8 memory T cell subsets. Stem-like CD8+ memory T cells, termed TSTEM, were CCR7+ PD-1- TIGIT-. Negative magnetic separation was used for the enrichment of total CD8+ T cells. For every subset, the RNA was derived from duplicate vials of about 160,000 sorted CD8+ T cells. Making the TCR beta libraries relied on UMI-labeled 5' RACE. In the original analysis: Per TCR beta library, functional CDR3 beta clonotypes numbered about 2,700 to 20,000. After re-calling the 5' RACE reads, TCRdb lists one entry per CDR3 protein, DNA absent. The V and J calls, along with clone size, are taken from TCRdb and not from the paper's own processing. The table for this sample gives some 17,000 distinct CDR3 sequences. CDR1 is DFQATT, CDR2 SNEGSKA, per germline (reference sequence). The CDR3 consists of 14 residues.

V gene TRBV20-1 combines with J gene TRBJ1-5; TCRdb's assignment of TRBD1 cannot be checked, as there is no DNA. Sequenced input: CD8+ stem-like memory T cells (TSCM and TCM) sorted from PBMCs. As for subset: stem-like memory CD8 T cells (TSTEM), CCR7+ PD-1- TIGIT-. The sequence came from a human donor in good health. CDR3: CSAEDRGGNQPQHF.